This passage covers 27 T cell receptor beta chains from one sample sequenced in a study of blood T cell repertoires in COVID-19. Clones were read by immunoSEQ multiplex PCR, and TCRdb kept only the in-frame ones, dropping some. The sample carries more than 65,000 clones, about four fifths recorded once. Material for sequencing was peripheral blood. The receptors here all came from an elderly woman with acute or convalescent COVID-19.

The rearrangement uses TRBV7-2 and TRBJ2-1; D is perhaps TRBD2 (6 bases). Trimming removed 1 base from V and 12 bases from J, with 16 bases in between. CDR3 size: 14 residues. Germline values: CDR1 SGHTA, CDR2 FQGNSA. CDR3 sequence reads: CASSLGSGPYGQFF. CDR3 nucleotide sequence: TGTGCCAGCAGCTTAGGTAGCGGTCCCTATGGGCAGTTCTTC.

This chain uses TRBV15 with TRBJ1-5; 9 bases match TRBD1. This CDR3 comprises 17 residues. Germline CDR1 is LNHNV and CDR2 is YYDKDF (reference sequence). The V and J ends lost 9 bases and 3 bases, in that order; junction bases with no gene match: 15. CDR3 DNA: TGTGCCACAGCCCTGATAGACAGGGGGGTCGACAATCAGCCCCAGCATTTT. Its translation: CATALIDRGVDNQPQHF. Supplemented by reference TRBV15 and TRBJ1-5, the full variable domain reads DAMVIQNPRYQVTQFGKPVTLSCSQTLNHNVMYWYQQKSSQAPKLLFHYYDKDFNNEADTPDNFQSRRPNTSFCFLDIRSPGLGDTAMYLCATALIDRGVDNQPQHFGDGTRLSIL.

J is TRBJ2-7 and V is TRBV29-1; possible D gene TRBD1, 5 bases. Trimming took 3 bases from V and 6 from J, leaving 18 bases between them. The CDR3 consists of 14 residues. Looked up from germline, CDR1 is SQVTM and CDR2 is ANQGSEA. For the CDR3, the DNA is TGCAGCGTTGAGTTGCCGAGACAGACGATCGAGCAGTACTTC. This encodes CSVELPRQTIEQYF.

The genes are TRBV11-1 and TRBJ1-1, with D unresolved. The CDR3 runs to 16 residues. With 5 bases removed from V and 0 bases from J, the gap between germline ends came to 16 bases. Germline CDR1 SGHAT, CDR2 FQDESV (reference sequence). CDR3 in DNA: TGTGCCAGCAGCCTTTTCCCCTGGAGCATGAACACTGAAGCTTTCTTT. Translation: CASSLFPWSMNTEAFF.

This clone was observed a handful of times. V gene TRBV27 combines with J gene TRBJ1-5; 10 bases are a match to TRBD1. The CDR3 is made up of 15 amino acids. V was pared by 4 bases and J by 6 bases, with 6 bases of the junction left unmatched. Germline CDR1 reads MNHEY; CDR2 reads SMNVEV (reference sequence). CDR3 in amino acids: CASSSRQGAFQPQHF. CDR3 nucleotides: TGTGCCAGCAGTTCCAGACAGGGGGCGTTTCAGCCCCAGCATTTT.

The rearrangement joins TRBV15 to TRBJ1-3; weak D call: TRBD1 (5 bases). Trimming cost V 6 bases and J 0 bases, with 12 bases left between them. Germline loops: CDR1 LNHNV, CDR2 YYDKDF (reference sequence). There are 15 residues in the CDR3. The CDR3 region is CATSSGLSSGNTIYF. The CDR3, as DNA: TGTGCCACCAGTTCAGGGCTAAGCTCTGGAAACACCATATATTTT.

The V gene is TRBV3-1 (or the pseudogene TRBV3-2), the J gene TRBJ2-7; 7 bases are shared with TRBD2. V lost 0 bases, J lost 1 base, and 3 bases stayed unmatched. Germline assignment: CDR1 LGHDT and CDR2 YNNKEL (reference sequence). This CDR3 has 15 amino acids. CDR3 sequence (DNA): TGTGCCAGCAGCCAAGATTCTAGCGGTTCCTACGAGCAGTACTTC. Its translation: CASSQDSSGSYEQYF.

The chain couples TRBV10-1 to TRBJ2-5, with D possibly being TRBD1 (5 bases). Germline V lookup: CDR1 WNHNN, CDR2 SYGVQD (reference sequence). This CDR3 region has 15 residues. Deletions cut 0 bases from V and 3 bases from J, with 11 bases between. The CDR3 DNA is TGCGCCAGCAGTGAGTCGATCCAGGGAAAAGAGACCCAGTACTTC. Translated, it gives CASSESIQGKETQYF.

The rearrangement uses TRBV5-1 and TRBJ1-2; D might be TRBD1 (5 bases). Germline CDR1 and CDR2: SGHRS and YFSETQ. The V gene lost 0 bases and the J gene lost 9 bases, with 15 bases spanning the gap. The CDR3 contains 14 residues. CDR3 amino acids: CASSLGAGRERYTF. Written as DNA, the CDR3 is TGCGCCAGCAGCTTGGGGGCAGGGAGGGAACGCTACACCTTC.

CDR3 nucleotide sequence: TGCAGCGTTGGGCGAGGGTCGGGCTACGAGCAGTACTTC. Translation: CSVGRGSGYEQYF. This chain links TRBV29-1 with TRBJ2-7; D is possibly TRBD2 (5 bases). Germline V gene lookup returns CDR1 SQVTM and CDR2 ANQGSEA. The CDR3 has 13 residues. Trimming pared 4 bases from V and 3 bases from J, leaving 13 bases between.

In DNA form, the CDR3 reads TGTGCCAGCAGACTTGGACAACTATCCTACGAGCAGTACTTC. This codes for CASRLGQLSYEQYF. This chain connects TRBV27 to TRBJ2-7; tentatively, D is TRBD1 (5 bases). The CDR3 loop spans 14 amino acids. From germline, CDR1 is MNHEY and CDR2 SMNVEV (reference sequence). Trimming took off 6 bases at V and 1 base at J, with 13 bases between the two ends.

The gene calls are TRBV5-1 and TRBJ2-7; TRBD1 matches at 10 bases. The germline gives CDR1 SGHRS, CDR2 YFSETQ. Losses at the gene ends were 2 bases for V and 1 base for J; bases not matched to a gene: 9. The CDR3 runs 17 residues. CDR3 bases: TGCGCCAGCAGCTTACCCCATGACAGGGGGCAATCCTACGAGCAGTACTTC. Residues: CASSLPHDRGQSYEQYF. The whole variable domain, filled in from reference TRBV5-1 and TRBJ2-7, reads KAGVTQTPRYLIKTRGQQVTLSCSPISGHRSVSWYQQTPGQGLQFLFEYFSETQRNKGNFPGRFSGRQFSNSRSEMNVSTLELGDSALYLCASSLPHDRGQSYEQYFGPGTRLTVT.

The chain combines TRBV5-1 with TRBJ2-2; possibly TRBD1 for D (5 bases). This CDR3 is built from 15 residues. The V gene lost 0 bases and the J gene lost 3 bases, with 9 bases spanning the gap. The germline gives CDR1 SGHRS, CDR2 YFSETQ. The CDR3 nucleotides are TGCGCCAGCAGCTTGGAGGGGCCTGACACCGGGGAGCTGTTTTTT. It encodes CASSLEGPDTGELFF.

V usage is TRBV30 and J usage is TRBJ2-1; D remains unclear. Germline assignment: CDR1 GTSNPN and CDR2 SVGIG (reference sequence). CDR3 size: 12 residues. V lost 4 bases to trimming and J lost 8 bases, with 12 bases between them. CDR3 in amino acids: CAWTPIEHEQFF. The CDR3 DNA reads TGTGCCTGGACCCCTATTGAGCATGAGCAGTTCTTC.

The chain employs TRBV6-5 and TRBJ1-1, with 7 bases aligning to TRBD1. Germline CDR1 is MNHEY and CDR2 is SVGAGI. The CDR3 totals 13 residues. J lost 3 bases, V lost 6 bases, and 4 bases had no gene match. DNA of the CDR3: TGTGCCAGCAGGGGGCAGGGGGACACTGAAGCTTTCTTT. The encoded protein is CASRGQGDTEAFF.

The CDR3 DNA is TGTGCCAGCAGCACCGAGCTCGGTGAAGCTTTCTTT. Translation gives CASSTELGEAFF. The genes are TRBV7-9 and TRBJ1-1; no clear D gene. The V and J ends lost 5 bases and 7 bases respectively, with 11 bases between them. Germline-derived CDR1 and CDR2 are SEHNR and FQNEAQ (reference sequence). The CDR3 length is 12 residues.

The CDR3 DNA follows: TGTGCCAGCAGTAGGGACAGGGGGCGTCCTGAAGCTTTCTTT. Its translation is CASSRDRGRPEAFF. The J gene is TRBJ1-1, the V gene TRBV5-4, with 12 bases lining up with TRBD1. The CDR3 length is 14 residues. CDR1 and CDR2 from the germline V gene are SGHNT and YYREEE (reference sequence). The junction had 5 bases not matched to a gene; V was cut back by 5 bases and J by 6 bases.

The chain employs TRBV29-1 and TRBJ2-5, with 8 bases fitting TRBD1. This CDR3 is 14 amino acids long. V shed 4 bases, J shed 5 bases, and the junction held 9 bases outside the gene matches. Germline V gene data show CDR1 as SQVTM and CDR2 as ANQGSEA. In DNA form, the CDR3 reads TGCAGCGTTGTGGGGGCAGGGGGCGGTGAGACCCAGTACTTC. It specifies CSVVGAGGGETQYF.

In this sample, this clone turned up a few times. The chain uses TRBV18 and TRBJ2-5; TRBD2 aligns across 11 bases. This CDR3 is built from 15 residues. CDR1 KGHSH and CDR2 LQKENI come from the germline V gene. With 3 bases clipped from V and 2 bases from J, the junction kept 2 bases outside the gene matches. The CDR3 protein is CASSPGLADQETQYF. DNA for the CDR3: TGTGCCAGCTCACCGGGACTAGCGGATCAAGAGACCCAGTACTTC.

This sequence joins TRBV5-1 and TRBJ2-3; D possibly corresponds to TRBD1 (6 bases). The germline CDR1 and CDR2 sequences are SGHRS and YFSETQ. The CDR3 is made up of 16 amino acids. V was pared by 7 bases and J by 2 bases, with 20 bases between. CDR3 DNA sequence: TGCGCCAGCCGGGATTCATCGGACAGTGACACAGATACGCAGTATTTT. It encodes CASRDSSDSDTDTQYF.

The CDR3 DNA reads as TGTGCCAGCAGCTTGGAGGCGGGTACAGCTCCCTACGAGCAGTACTTC. As protein: CASSLEAGTAPYEQYF. The rearrangement uses TRBV5-5 and TRBJ2-7; TRBD2 is a possible D gene (5 bases). Per the germline V gene, CDR1 is SGHKS and CDR2 is YYEKEE (reference sequence). The CDR3 extends over 16 amino acids. Between the trimmed V and J ends, which lost 0 bases and 2 bases, there was a span of 15 bases.

The V call is TRBV19, the J call TRBJ2-5, with 13 bases lining up with TRBD2. This CDR3 region has 14 residues. The junction had 7 bases not matched to a gene; V was cut back by 11 bases and J by 4 bases. Germline values: CDR1 LNHDA, CDR2 SQIVND (reference sequence). In DNA, the CDR3 is TGTGCCTCAAGCGGGACTAGCGGGGTAGAGACCCAGTACTTC. Translating gives CASSGTSGVETQYF.

This chain's CDR3 is CASSPSAGTGAGNTIYF. Here the CDR3 DNA reads TGTGCCAGCAGCCCCTCCGCCGGGACAGGGGCCGGAAACACCATATATTTT. This chain uses TRBV7-9 with TRBJ1-3, with 10 nucleotides matching TRBD1. V was clipped by 5 bases and J by 4 bases; unmatched bases: 11. The CDR3 is 17 residues long. The V gene's germline CDR1 is SEHNR and CDR2 FQNEAQ (reference sequence).

The CDR3 DNA reads TGCGCCAGCAGCGTAGACAGGGGGACATCTGGAAACACCATATATTTT. This translates into CASSVDRGTSGNTIYF. V usage is TRBV5-1 and J usage is TRBJ1-3; TRBD1 matches 9 bases. Trimming took 4 bases from V and 1 from J; bases not matched to a gene: 6. CDR1 is SGHRS, CDR2 YFSETQ, per germline. The CDR3 has 16 residues.

The V and J genes are TRBV19 and TRBJ2-3; 7 bases are a match to TRBD1. The CDR3 is made up of 13 amino acids. Losses at the gene ends were 5 bases for V and 3 bases for J; bases not matched to a gene: 2. Germline-derived CDR1 and CDR2 are LNHDA and SQIVND (reference sequence). The CDR3: CASSVQGTDTQYF. CDR3 in DNA: TGTGCCAGTAGTGTACAGGGGACAGATACGCAGTATTTT.

This clone was detected only a few times. This chain joins TRBV4-2 and TRBJ1-2; 7 positions match TRBD1. Per germline, CDR1 LGHNA and CDR2 YNFKEQ. The V segment lost 1 base and the J segment 0 bases; nucleotides outside the gene matches: 2. CDR3 length: 15 amino acids. The CDR3 loop is CASSQGGTANYGYTF. CDR3 sequence (DNA): TGTGCCAGCAGCCAAGGTGGGACAGCTAACTATGGCTACACCTTC.

The chain recombines TRBV19 with TRBJ1-6; D ambiguous. The V gene's germline CDR1 is LNHDA and CDR2 SQIVND (reference sequence). Trimming removed 3 bases from V and 10 bases from J, with 19 bases in between. This CDR3 has 16 residues. Here the CDR3 DNA reads TGTGCCAGTAGTATCCCCTCGGGTAGTCTTCGGTCACCCCTCCACTTT. This sequence encodes CASSIPSGSLRSPLHF.